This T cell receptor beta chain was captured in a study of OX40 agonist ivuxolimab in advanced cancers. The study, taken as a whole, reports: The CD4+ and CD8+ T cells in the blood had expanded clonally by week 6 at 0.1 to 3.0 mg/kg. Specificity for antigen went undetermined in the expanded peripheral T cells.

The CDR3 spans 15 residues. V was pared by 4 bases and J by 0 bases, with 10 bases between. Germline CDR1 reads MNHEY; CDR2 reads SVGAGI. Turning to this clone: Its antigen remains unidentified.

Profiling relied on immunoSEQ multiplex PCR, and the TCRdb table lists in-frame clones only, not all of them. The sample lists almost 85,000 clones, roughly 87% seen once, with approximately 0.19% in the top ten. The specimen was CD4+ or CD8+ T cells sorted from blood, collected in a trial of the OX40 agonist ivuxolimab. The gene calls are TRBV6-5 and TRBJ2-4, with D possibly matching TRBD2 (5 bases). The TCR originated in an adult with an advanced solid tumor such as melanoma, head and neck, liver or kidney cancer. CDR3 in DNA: TGTGCCAGCAGTTTAAGCGGTTTAGCCAAAAACATTCAGTACTTC. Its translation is CASSLSGLAKNIQYF.